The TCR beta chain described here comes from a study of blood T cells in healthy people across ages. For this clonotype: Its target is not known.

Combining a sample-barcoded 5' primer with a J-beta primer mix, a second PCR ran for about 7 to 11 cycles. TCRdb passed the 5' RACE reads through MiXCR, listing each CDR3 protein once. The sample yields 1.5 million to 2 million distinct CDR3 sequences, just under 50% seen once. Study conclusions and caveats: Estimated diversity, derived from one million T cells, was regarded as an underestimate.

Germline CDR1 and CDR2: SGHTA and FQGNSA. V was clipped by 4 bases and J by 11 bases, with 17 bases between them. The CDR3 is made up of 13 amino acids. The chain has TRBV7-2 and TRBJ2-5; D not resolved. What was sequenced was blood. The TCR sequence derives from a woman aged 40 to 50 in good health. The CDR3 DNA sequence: TGTGCCAGCAGCTCAAACGGATTATATGAGCAGTACTTC. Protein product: CASSSNGLYEQYF.